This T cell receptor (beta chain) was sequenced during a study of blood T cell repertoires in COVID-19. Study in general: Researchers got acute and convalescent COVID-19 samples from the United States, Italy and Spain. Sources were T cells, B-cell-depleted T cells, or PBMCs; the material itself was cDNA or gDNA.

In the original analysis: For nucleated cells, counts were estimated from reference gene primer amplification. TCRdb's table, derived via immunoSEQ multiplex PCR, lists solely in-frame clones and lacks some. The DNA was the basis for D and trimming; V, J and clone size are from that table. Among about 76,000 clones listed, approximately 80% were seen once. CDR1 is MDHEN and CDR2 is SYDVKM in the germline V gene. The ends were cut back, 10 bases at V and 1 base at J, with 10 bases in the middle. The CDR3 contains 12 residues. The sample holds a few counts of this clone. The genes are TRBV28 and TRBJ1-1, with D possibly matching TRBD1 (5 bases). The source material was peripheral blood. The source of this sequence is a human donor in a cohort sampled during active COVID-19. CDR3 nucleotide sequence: TGTGCCACCGGCGGGGGGAACACTGAAGCTTTCTTT. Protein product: CATGGGNTEAFF.